A selection of T cell receptor beta chains follows, all from one sample in a study of patients and donors after allogeneic stem cell transplantation. TCRdb reprocessed the RT-PCR reads with MiXCR, giving one entry per CDR3 protein. This table has about 160,000 distinct CDR3 sequences, 24% appearing once. Sequenced: blood, either unsorted or a sorted T cell fraction (not recorded which). These TCRs come from a human donor who was either an allogeneic HSCT recipient or a stem cell or donor lymphocyte infusion donor (not recorded which). It is not recorded whose cells these are; they may come from a transplant donor. Each CDR3 is given without its conserved first and last residue.

V,J,length,CDR3
TRBV4-2,TRBJ1-4,15,ASSQVFRDRGNEKLF
TRBV12-3/TRBV12-4,TRBJ2-3,13,ASSLQGISTDTQY
TRBV12-3/TRBV12-4,TRBJ1-2,11,ASSFTASYGYT
TRBV15,TRBJ1-5,12,ATSTRGLNQPQH
TRBV5-1,TRBJ2-2,14,ASSSSTSRYTGELF
TRBV12-3/TRBV12-4,TRBJ1-2,11,ASSLFQGIGYT
TRBV30,TRBJ2-7,11,AWIDFWAGEQY
TRBV12-3/TRBV12-4,TRBJ2-1,19,ASSYETGSVFSGRATHEQF
TRBV9,TRBJ2-1,15,ASSVAASGSSTNEQF
TRBV11-2,TRBJ2-1,13,ASSLVQGRVNEQF
TRBV30,TRBJ2-7,12,AWSGDTISYEQY
TRBV7-9,TRBJ1-4,14,ASSHGQGATNEKLF
TRBV12-3/TRBV12-4,TRBJ1-1,10,ASSLSASEAF
TRBV12-3/TRBV12-4,TRBJ1-1,13,ASSPRQSMNTEAF
TRBV20-1,TRBJ1-4,12,SARDRPGEEKLF
TRBV7-3,TRBJ2-2,11,ASSLGGAGELF
TRBV10-3,TRBJ2-5,11,GSAGGDQETQY
TRBV5-5,TRBJ1-1,14,ASSLTIRAMNTEAF
TRBV7-6,TRBJ1-1,14,ASSLAEAGLNTEAF
TRBV29-1,TRBJ1-2,12,SVGTGPGGFGYT
TRBV4-1,TRBJ2-1,11,ASSNLVTGEQF
TRBV29-1,TRBJ1-1,10,SARDRNTEAF
TRBV12-3/TRBV12-4,TRBJ2-1,11,ASSWVLYNEQF
TRBV7-2,TRBJ2-3,12,ASSFASGEGTQY
TRBV24-1,TRBJ1-2,9,ATSDLAGYT
TRBV9,TRBJ1-3,15,ASSPQTAGISGNTIY
TRBV7-3,TRBJ2-2,11,ASSSGGTGELF
TRBV15,TRBJ2-1,15,ATSTSRDRGWDNEQF
TRBV9,TRBJ2-2,13,ASSGPGQNTGELF
TRBV7-3,TRBJ2-1,12,ASSTYGGSNEQF
TRBV20-1,TRBJ2-1,15,SAPPPPGAGLVNEQF
TRBV5-1,TRBJ1-5,12,ASSLERGSQPQH
TRBV14,TRBJ1-3,15,ASSQGFPADSGNTIY
TRBV15,TRBJ2-5,14,ATSRDLALARETQY
TRBV12-3/TRBV12-4,TRBJ2-1,15,ASTGSPGQGLYNEQF
TRBV20-1,TRBJ2-1,14,SARAGLAANGNEQF
TRBV12-3/TRBV12-4,TRBJ2-7,15,ASSLMSWAARSYEQY
TRBV6-1,TRBJ2-2,12,ASSEGTVPGELF
TRBV7-3,TRBJ1-2,13,ASSIGTGLDYGYT
TRBV7-8,TRBJ2-5,12,ASSLESEKETQY
TRBV6-2/TRBV6-3,TRBJ1-2,11,ASDWDSNYGYT
TRBV6-1,TRBJ2-5,13,ASSERRSNQETQY
TRBV29-1,TRBJ2-1,16,SVDSGLAGVLSYNEQF
TRBV5-1,TRBJ2-7,13,ASGVEGEGPYEQY
TRBV10-3,TRBJ1-5,7,AIGWPQH
TRBV20-1,TRBJ2-5,11,SARGDFQETQY
TRBV6-5,TRBJ2-3,15,ASSSWDTGGSTDTQY